This T cell receptor (beta chain) was documented in a study of shared clonotypes between healthy human individuals. Study-wide results and limits: Genetic and exposure-history diversity was limited by the few donors.

CD45RA+ naive and CD45RA-negative memory subsets were separated from CD4+ cells. Original handling: As immunoSEQ supplied junction-only sequences (without quality scores), filtering differed. Sequenced by immunoSEQ multiplex PCR; TCRdb stores in-frame clones only, minus some. That table furnishes V, J and clone size, whereas the DNA furnished D and trimming. The sample holds under 650,000 clones; about 96% are singletons and the top ten take 0.06%. The germline V gene encodes CDR1 SGHDN and CDR2 FVKESK. The CDR3 length is 12 residues. Trimming cost V 6 bases and J 9 bases, with 12 bases left between them. Turning to this clone: Its target is unknown.

The clonotype comes from a woman in her thirties in good health. The sequenced sample consisted of naive CD4+ T cells sorted from blood. Subset given: CD45RA+ positively selected. The rearrangement uses TRBV14 and TRBJ2-1, with TRBD2 as a possible D gene (5 bases). CDR3 nucleotide sequence: TGTGCCAGCAGACTAGGGAGCTTTGAGCAGTTCTTC. It encodes CASRLGSFEQFF.